The clone carrying this T cell receptor (beta chain) was picked up a small number of times. The data are from a study of blood T cell repertoires in COVID-19. Across the study: Researchers got acute and convalescent COVID-19 samples from the United States, Italy and Spain. PBMCs, B-cell-depleted T cells, or T cells were the source of the cDNA or gDNA that made up the material.

In the original processing: Estimation of nucleated cell counts was performed using reference gene primer amplification. Method: immunoSEQ multiplex PCR; TCRdb's copy keeps in-frame clones and lacks some. The V and J calls and clone size are taken from that table; D and trimming were inferred from the DNA. The table shows 300,000 to 400,000 clones, with 65% to 85% occurring only once. This receptor was obtained from a man aged 30 to 39 with active or convalescent COVID-19. Sequenced input: peripheral blood.

CDR3 sequence: CASSRYQADQPQHF. DNA of the CDR3: TGTGCCAGCAGTCGGTACCAGGCAGATCAGCCCCAGCATTTT. The chain has TRBV2 and TRBJ1-5; D gene ambiguous. Germline V gene data show CDR1 as SNHLY and CDR2 as FYNNEI. V lost 5 bases, J lost 5 bases, and 13 bases lay in between. The CDR3 is made up of 14 amino acids.